Listed here are 25 T cell receptor beta chains from one sample, sequenced in a study of molecular identifiers for immune sequencing clone quantification. TCRdb independently ran MiXCR on the PCR reads; one entry per CDR3 protein. The repertoire consists of roughly 100,000 distinct CDR3 sequences, with 30% to 45% occurring once and the leading ten covering over 8%. Material for sequencing was naive CD8+ T cells from blood, with Jurkat cell RNA spiked in. Subset here: FACS-sorted CD8+CD4-CCR7+CD45RA+ naive T cells. The source of these receptors is a human donor in good health. Some libraries in this study had Jurkat cell RNA spiked in.

This clonotype was picked up many times. The chain uses TRBV5-6 and TRBJ1-4; D uncertain. Germline V CDR1 and CDR2: SGHDT, YYEEEE. The CDR3 has 13 amino acids. V was cut by 0 bases and J by 5 bases, with 5 bases left in between. The CDR3 nucleotides read TGTGCCAGCAGCTTGGAACCAAATGAAAAACTGTTTTTT. Protein sequence: CASSLEPNEKLFF.

This CDR3 reads CASSSLYLGLAGTDTQYF. CDR3 DNA: TGTGCCAGCAGTTCACTCTATCTGGGACTAGCGGGAACAGATACGCAGTATTTT. The chain is built from TRBV28 and TRBJ2-3, with 13 nucleotides matching TRBD2. Trimming took 4 bases from V and 3 from J; bases not matched to a gene: 10. The V gene's germline CDR1 is MDHEN and CDR2 SYDVKM. The CDR3 is made up of 18 amino acids.

The chain uses TRBV14 and TRBJ2-3; D remains unclear. There are 15 residues in the CDR3. CDR1 SGHDN and CDR2 FVKESK come from the germline V gene. Trimming stripped 4 bases from V and 1 base from J, with 12 bases between. The DNA for the CDR3 is TGTGCCAGCAGCCCTGTTGGGTCGCGCACAGATACGCAGTATTTT. Translated, it gives CASSPVGSRTDTQYF.

The rearrangement uses TRBV7-8 and TRBJ1-5; D is unresolved. The CDR3 covers 13 residues. Deletions cut 5 bases from V and 0 bases from J, with 5 bases between. Germline values: CDR1 SGHVS, CDR2 FQNEAQ. In DNA form, the CDR3 reads TGTGCCAGCAGCCCCTTTAGCAATCAGCCCCAGCATTTT. As protein: CASSPFSNQPQHF.

The chain combines TRBV28 with TRBJ1-3, with 10 nucleotides matching TRBD1. The V gene end was trimmed by 1 base and the J gene end by 2 bases; junction bases not matched to a gene: 5. This CDR3 has 17 residues. Germline V gene data show CDR1 as MDHEN and CDR2 as SYDVKM. The CDR3 DNA follows: TGTGCCAGCAGTTTATTCCGCGACAGGGGGCCTGGAAACACCATATATTTT. It is translated as CASSLFRDRGPGNTIYF.

About this clonotype itself: Likely a read error: the CDR3 ends without its conserved phenylalanine or tryptophan. This chain links TRBV20-1 with TRBJ2-7; D is unclear. The length of the CDR3 is 12 residues. Germline-derived CDR1 and CDR2 are DFQATT and SNEGSKA (reference sequence). Trimming took 2 bases from V and 9 from J, leaving 14 bases between them. The CDR3 bases are TGCAGTGCTAGATCGACTTTTGAGAGGCAGTACTCC. It translates to CSARSTFERQYS.

This clonotype was seen ten or more times. V and J are TRBV6-1 and TRBJ2-7; no reliable D call. Trimming took off 2 bases at V and 0 bases at J, with 11 bases between the two ends. CDR1 is MNHNS, CDR2 SASEGT, per germline. The CDR3 spans 15 residues. CDR3 nucleotide sequence: TGTGCCAGCAGTGAAAGCCAGGCTAGCTCCTACGAGCAGTACTTC. The encoded protein is CASSESQASSYEQYF.

This clonotype has ten or more counts. The chain couples TRBV20-1 to TRBJ1-5, with 7 bases identical to TRBD1. Germline V CDR1 and CDR2: DFQATT, SNEGSKA (reference sequence). V shed 6 bases, J shed 1 base, and the junction held 9 bases outside the gene matches. The CDR3 is made up of 15 amino acids. CDR3 coding DNA: TGCAGTGCCTTAGATATCAGGGGGAGCAATCAGCCCCAGCATTTT. The encoded protein is CSALDIRGSNQPQHF.

Details on this clonotype: This may stem from a read error, because a much larger clone lies one nucleotide away. The V call is TRBV11-1, the J call TRBJ2-3; D perhaps matches TRBD2 (5 bases). The CDR3 is made up of 17 amino acids. Trimming cost V 5 bases and J 8 bases, with 26 bases left between them. The germline V gene has CDR1 SGHAT and CDR2 FQDESV (reference sequence). As DNA, the CDR3 is TGTGCCAGCAGCCGCCGGTCCGGACTGGGGTATGGAGGTACGCAGTATTTT. Its protein is CASSRRSGLGYGGTQYF.

As regards this clonotype: Being one base from a much bigger clone, this may be a read error. V usage is TRBV6-5 and J usage is TRBJ2-1; D is possibly TRBD1 or TRBD2 (5 bases each). In germline, CDR1 is MNHEY, CDR2 SVGAGI. The CDR3 extends over 14 amino acids. The CDR3 loop is CASSYLGRSNEQIF. CDR3 bases: TGTGCCAGCAGTTACCTGGGACGGAGCAATGAGCAGATCTTC.

This clonotype appeared once. CDR3 region: CSARSLAGGVVEQYF. CDR3 DNA: TGCAGTGCTAGATCATTAGCGGGAGGGGTCGTCGAGCAGTACTTC. The chain joins TRBV20-1 to TRBJ2-7, with 11 bases identical to TRBD2. The CDR3 covers 15 residues. CDR1 and CDR2 (germline): DFQATT, SNEGSKA (reference sequence). V was pared by 2 bases and J by 6 bases, with 9 bases of the junction left unmatched.

This clonotype occurred a few times. CDR3 DNA: TGTGCCAGCAGTCAATACGGTGAGCAGTTCTTC. Its translation is CASSQYGEQFF. The V gene is TRBV27, the J gene TRBJ2-1; D gene ambiguous. The CDR3 sequence is 11 residues long. Trimming removed 5 bases from V and 9 bases from J, with 8 bases in between. CDR1 MNHEY and CDR2 SMNVEV come from the germline V gene (reference sequence).

This clonotype was seen only a few times. This chain links TRBV28 with TRBJ2-4; 13 positions agree with TRBD2. The germline V gene has CDR1 MDHEN and CDR2 SYDVKM. The CDR3 runs 19 residues. V shed 4 bases and J 0 bases; nucleotides not matched to a gene: 9. CDR3 DNA sequence: TGTGCCAGCAGTTCTCCCGGGACTAGCGGGATGCTAGCCAAAAACATTCAGTACTTC. Translation gives CASSSPGTSGMLAKNIQYF.

Of note for this clonotype: The junction and the germline gene differ at one end; a read error may be behind it. The chain carries TRBV19 and TRBJ1-5; 9 bases agree with TRBD1. The germline CDR1 and CDR2 sequences are LNHDA and SQIVND (reference sequence). The CDR3 totals 14 residues. CDR3 loop: CASRLGTGSQPKHF. DNA of the CDR3: TGTGCCAGTAGGCTTGGGACAGGGAGTCAGCCCAAGCATTTT.

For this clonotype: Sequence at one end of the junction differs from germline and may be a read error. The V call is TRBV5-3, the J call TRBJ2-3, with TRBD2 identical over 9 bases. TRBV5-3 is placed among ORFs of uncertain function. The CDR3 loop spans 16 amino acids. The CDR3 reads CASSFGVGLATDAQYF. The CDR3 DNA reads TGTGCCAGCAGCTTTGGAGTGGGACTAGCCACAGATGCGCAGTATTTT.

Turning to this clonotype: The final CDR3 position lacks the conserved phenylalanine or tryptophan, pointing to a likely read error. The V call is TRBV28, the J call TRBJ1-1, with D uncertain. Germline CDR1 and CDR2: MDHEN and SYDVKM. Trimming took off 5 bases at V and 0 bases at J, with 22 bases between the two ends. This CDR3 contains 18 residues. Here the CDR3 DNA reads TGTGCCAGCAGTCGGCAAGGGAGACCCCGGCCCCTGAACACTGAAGCTTTCTTA. It translates to CASSRQGRPRPLNTEAFL.

Note on this clonotype: The conserved phenylalanine or tryptophan normally closing the CDR3 is absent here, so this likely arose from a read error. V is TRBV6-5 and J is TRBJ2-5; D call uncertain. From germline, CDR1 is MNHEY and CDR2 SVGAGI. CDR3 length equals 13 residues. The CDR3 sequence: CASSYSTQESQYI. The DNA of the CDR3 is TGTGCCAGCAGTTACTCGACGCAAGAGTCCCAGTACATC.

The table lists this clonotype with many counts. The V gene is TRBV28, the J gene TRBJ1-6; D uncertain. The CDR3 is made up of 11 amino acids. In germline, CDR1 is MDHEN, CDR2 SYDVKM. Trimming pared 2 bases from V and 9 bases from J, leaving 2 bases between. The CDR3 is CASSLGSPLHF. The CDR3 DNA reads TGTGCCAGCAGTTTAGGTTCACCCCTCCACTTT.

This clonotype has only a few counts. The chain carries TRBV6-2 or TRBV6-3 and TRBJ2-1; the D gene is possibly TRBD2 (6 bases). V was pared by 2 bases and J by 1 base, with 9 bases between. The CDR3 consists of 15 residues. Germline V CDR1 and CDR2: MNHEY, SVGEGT. CDR3 amino acids: CASSYRDSSYNEQFF. CDR3 bases: TGTGCCAGCAGTTACCGGGACTCTTCCTACAATGAGCAGTTCTTC.

The chain carries TRBV4-3 and TRBJ2-3; 7 positions agree with TRBD2. J lost 2 bases, V lost 3 bases, and 5 bases had no gene match. The CDR3 runs 15 residues. The germline gives CDR1 LGHNA, CDR2 YSLEER. CDR3 nucleotides: TGCGCCAGCAGCCAGAGCGGGGTACTCACAGATACGCAGTATTTT. Residues: CASSQSGVLTDTQYF.

This sequence joins TRBV13 and TRBJ2-5; D is unresolved. Germline CDR1 PRHDT, CDR2 FYEKMQ (reference sequence). V gave up 2 bases and J gave up 5 bases, with 12 bases separating them. CDR3 length equals 14 residues. The CDR3 DNA follows: TGTGCCAGCAGCTTAAGGCAGCCCCAGGAGACCCAGTACTTC. It specifies CASSLRQPQETQYF.

The genes are TRBV12-3 or TRBV12-4 and TRBJ1-3; TRBD1 might be the D (5 bases). Trimming took 5 bases from V and 0 from J, leaving 8 bases between them. This CDR3 comprises 14 residues. CDR3 nucleotides: TGTGCCAGCAGTGTTGGGGGCTCTGGAAACACCATATATTTT. It translates to CASSVGGSGNTIYF.

This clonotype has just a few counts. The CDR3 here is CASSLYSLAGSTDTQYF. Written as DNA, the CDR3 is TGTGCCAGCAGTTTATACTCCCTAGCGGGGAGCACAGATACGCAGTATTTT. The chain has TRBV27 and TRBJ2-3, with 9 bases identical to TRBD2. The V segment lost 1 base and the J segment 0 bases; nucleotides outside the gene matches: 5. This CDR3 is 17 amino acids long. Germline V gives CDR1 MNHEY, CDR2 SMNVEV (reference sequence).

The sample holds many counts of this clonotype. The chain employs TRBV6-4 and TRBJ2-3; no clear D. Germline V gene data show CDR1 as MRHNA and CDR2 as SNTAGT. This CDR3 is 14 amino acids long. Trimming left V 3 bases short and J 3 bases short, with 10 bases between. CDR3 in DNA: TGTGCCAGCAGTGATCTGGGCCCTACAGATACGCAGTATTTT. It encodes CASSDLGPTDTQYF.

The sample holds many counts of this clonotype. This chain uses TRBV15 with TRBJ2-1; 10 bases line up with TRBD1. Losses at the gene ends were 5 bases for V and 8 bases for J; bases not matched to a gene: 9. This CDR3 has 15 residues. Germline lookup yields CDR1 LNHNV and CDR2 YYDKDF (reference sequence). The CDR3 spells CATSDRDRGIDEQFF. The CDR3 DNA reads TGTGCCACCAGCGACAGGGACAGGGGCATCGATGAGCAGTTCTTC.